A single sample is the source of the 6 T cell receptor beta chains below, sequenced in a study of blood T cells in healthy people across ages. A sample-barcoded 5' primer and a J-beta primer mix were used in a second PCR of roughly 7 to 12 cycles. TCRdb independently ran MiXCR on the 5' RACE reads; one entry per CDR3 protein. The table records roughly 1,500,000 distinct CDR3 sequences, around two fifths of them present only once. Sequenced material: blood. These receptors were collected from a woman younger than 35 in good health.

This chain uses TRBV7-6 with TRBJ1-2; D uncertain. The V end was cut by 5 bases, the J end by 4 bases, with 8 bases between. The CDR3 has 12 amino acids. Germline V gene data show CDR1 as SGHVS and CDR2 as FNYEAQ. The CDR3 sequence: CASSPLPYGYTF. The CDR3 DNA is TGTGCCAGCAGCCCGCTGCCCTATGGCTACACCTTC. Based on the CDR3 plus reference TRBV7-6 and TRBJ1-2, the full variable domain is GAGVSQSPRYKVTKRGQDVALRCDPISGHVSLYWYRQALGQGPEFLTYFNYEAQQDKSGLPNDRFSAERPEGSISTLTIQRTEQRDSAMYRCASSPLPYGYTFGSGTRLTVV.

The chain employs TRBV6-6 and TRBJ2-1; D is ambiguous. This CDR3 is 17 amino acids long. Per the germline V gene, CDR1 is MNHNY and CDR2 is SVGAGI (reference sequence). The ends were cut back, 2 bases at V and 2 bases at J, with 16 bases in the middle. This CDR3 is CASSYVGKTETYNEQFF. CDR3 nucleotides: TGTGCCAGCAGTTACGTGGGAAAGACTGAAACCTACAATGAGCAGTTCTTC.

This clonotype was counted only a few times. The V and J genes are TRBV4-2 and TRBJ2-1; TRBD2 matches 11 bases. CDR1 is LGHNA and CDR2 is YNFKEQ in the germline V gene. The CDR3 sequence is 16 residues long. V dropped 0 bases and J dropped 3; count of bases not matched to a gene: 1. The CDR3 DNA reads TGTGCCAGCAGCCAAGAAACTAGCGGGAGCTACAATGAGCAGTTCTTC. The encoded protein is CASSQETSGSYNEQFF.

The gene calls are TRBV28 and TRBJ2-7; 8 bases fit TRBD1. The CDR3 has 15 amino acids. From germline, CDR1 is MDHEN and CDR2 SYDVKM. V lost 4 bases, J lost 2 bases, and 7 bases stayed unmatched. The CDR3 bases are TGTGCCAGCAGTTCACCGGGACAGGTGCCCTACGAGCAGTACTTC. This gives the protein CASSSPGQVPYEQYF. Full variable domain (outside the CDR3, taken from reference TRBV28 and TRBJ2-7): DVKVTQSSRYLVKRTGEKVFLECVQDMDHENMFWYRQDPGLGLRLIYFSYDVKMKEKGDIPEGYSVSREKKERFSLILESASTNQTSMYLCASSSPGQVPYEQYFGPGTRLTVT.

CDR3 in DNA: TGCAGTGCTAGTGGGCCGCGGTACGCCTTCGAGCAGTACTTC. It encodes CSASGPRYAFEQYF. The chain recombines TRBV20-1 with TRBJ2-7; D call uncertain. CDR1 and CDR2 from the germline V gene are DFQATT and SNEGSKA (reference sequence). This CDR3 contains 14 residues. Trimming took off 3 bases at V and 6 bases at J, with 18 bases between the two ends.

The chain carries TRBV15 and TRBJ2-7; D is perhaps TRBD2 (6 bases). CDR1 LNHNV and CDR2 YYDKDF come from the germline V gene (reference sequence). V lost 1 base and J lost 10, with 11 bases in between. The CDR3 spans 12 residues. CDR3 DNA sequence: TGTGCCACCAGCAGAGGGGGAGGTTTTCAGTACTTC. Protein sequence: CATSRGGGFQYF.